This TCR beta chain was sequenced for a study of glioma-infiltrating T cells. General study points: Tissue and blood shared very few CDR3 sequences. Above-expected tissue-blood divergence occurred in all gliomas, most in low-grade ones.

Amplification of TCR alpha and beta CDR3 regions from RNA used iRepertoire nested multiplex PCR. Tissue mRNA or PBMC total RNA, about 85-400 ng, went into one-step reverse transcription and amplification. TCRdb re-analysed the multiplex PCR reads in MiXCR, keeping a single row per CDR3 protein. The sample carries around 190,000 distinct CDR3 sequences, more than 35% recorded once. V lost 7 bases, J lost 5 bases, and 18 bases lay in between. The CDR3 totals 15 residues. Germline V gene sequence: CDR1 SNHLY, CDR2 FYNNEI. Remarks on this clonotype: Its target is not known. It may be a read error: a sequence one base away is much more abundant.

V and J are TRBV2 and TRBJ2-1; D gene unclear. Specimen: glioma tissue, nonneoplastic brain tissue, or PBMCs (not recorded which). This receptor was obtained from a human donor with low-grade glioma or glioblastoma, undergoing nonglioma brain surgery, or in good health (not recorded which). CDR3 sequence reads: CASMTVRSYHNEQFF. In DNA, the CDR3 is TGTGCCAGCATGACCGTGAGGAGCTATCACAATGAGCAGTTCTTC.